This T cell receptor beta chain was retrieved from a study of high-grade serous ovarian cancer treatment subgroups. Study details: Each sample yielded on average around 7,000 unique TCR beta rearrangements from around 14,000 reads.

The tumor samples were collected prior to definitive surgery or chemotherapy. V shed 4 bases and J 5 bases; nucleotides not matched to a gene: 16. The germline V gene has CDR1 SGHRS and CDR2 YFSETQ. The CDR3 runs 18 residues. The data were produced by immunoSEQ multiplex PCR, yet TCRdb's version contains in-frame clones alone and is incomplete. Here the sample spans 6,000 to 7,000 clones, 75% to 85% being singletons. The sequence derives from a human donor with high-grade serous ovarian cancer. The chain uses TRBV5-1 and TRBJ2-1; 9 bases are a match to TRBD2. Sequencing was performed on tumor tissue. The CDR3 here is CASSPHFRLAGVNNEQFF. CDR3 nucleotides: TGCGCCAGCAGCCCCCATTTCAGGTTAGCGGGAGTCAACAATGAGCAGTTCTTC.